This entry describes one T cell receptor beta chain. The data are from a study of blood T cell repertoires in COVID-19. In the study overall: In each case, the material was cDNA or gDNA derived from T cells, B-cell-depleted T cells, or PBMCs.

Authors' analysis steps: Estimation of nucleated cell counts relied on the amplification of reference gene primers. Profiled with immunoSEQ multiplex PCR; TCRdb holds only in-frame clones, not every one. Clone size and V and J calls were adopted from that table, with D and trimming inferred from the DNA. This table has approximately 230,000 clones, about 80% appearing once. V trimming: 1 base; J trimming: 3 bases; junction bases outside the gene matches: 4. Per germline, CDR1 SGDLS and CDR2 YYNGEE. The CDR3 covers 17 residues. This clonotype was sampled from a man aged 80 or over with acute or convalescent COVID-19. The chain links TRBV9 to TRBJ2-2; 12 bases fit TRBD2. The specimen sequenced was peripheral blood. For the CDR3, the DNA is TGTGCCAGCAGCGTAATGGGACTAGCGGGTTACACCGGGGAGCTGTTTTTT. Amino acid sequence: CASSVMGLAGYTGELFF. The full variable domain, rest sourced from reference TRBV9 and TRBJ2-2, is DSGVTQTPKHLITATGQRVTLRCSPRSGDLSVYWYQQSLDQGLQFLIQYYNGEERAKGNILERFSAQQFPDLHSELNLSSLELGDSALYFCASSVMGLAGYTGELFFGEGSRLTVL.